This is a list of T cell receptor beta chains from one sample in a study of cytomegalovirus exposure and HLA in healthy donors. The method was immunoSEQ multiplex PCR; TCRdb's version includes in-frame clones alone and lacks a portion of them. Of 100,000 or so clones in the sample, around 62% were seen once. The sample was PBMCs. Source of these receptors: a woman in her twenties or thirties in good health and CMV-seropositive. Both conserved end residues are part of each CDR3. Fields, in order: D gene, clone size, V gene, CDR3 length, J gene, CDR3 protein, CDR3 DNA. A D gene is named only where the DNA matches it firmly. Clone size is shown for a subset of rows, as once, few, many or a class of expanded clone.

-,-,TRBV10-3,15,TRBJ2-5,CAISESTTPQETQYF,TGTGCCATCAGTGAGTCGACGACACCTCAAGAGACCCAGTACTTC
TRBD2,-,TRBV9,16,TRBJ2-3,CASSVESVLAGDTQYF,TGTGCCAGCAGCGTAGAGTCCGTCCTAGCGGGGGATACGCAGTATTTT
-,once,TRBV19,12,TRBJ1-2,CASSPAAGGYTF,TGTGCCAGTAGCCCAGCAGCGGGTGGCTACACCTTC
-,-,TRBV10-2,14,TRBJ2-5,CASSSDHRGETQYF,TGCGCCAGCAGCAGCGACCACCGTGGGGAGACCCAGTACTTC
-,-,TRBV19,14,TRBJ1-2,CASSMTLTDYGYTF,TGTGCCAGTAGTATGACTCTAACGGACTATGGCTACACCTTC
TRBD1,-,TRBV7-9,16,TRBJ1-1,CASSSNRGLGGIEAFF,TGTGCCAGCAGCTCAAACAGGGGGCTTGGGGGAATTGAAGCTTTCTTT
TRBD1,-,TRBV10-2,15,TRBJ1-1,CASSEPGQGNTEASF,TGCGCCAGCAGTGAGCCGGGACAGGGGAACACTGAAGCTTCCTTT
-,few,TRBV11-3,17,TRBJ1-6,CASSLDRVGQGNSPLHF,TGTGCCAGCAGCTTAGATCGGGTTGGTCAGGGAAATTCACCCCTCCACTTT
TRBD2,few,TRBV5-1,16,TRBJ2-1,CASSSVLAGEYNEQFF,TGCGCCAGCAGCTCCGTACTAGCGGGGGAATACAATGAGCAGTTCTTC
TRBD1,few,TRBV5-4,14,TRBJ1-6,CASSGTGGLSPLHF,TGTGCCAGCAGCGGGACAGGGGGTCTTTCACCCCTCCACTTT
-,-,TRBV6-1,15,TRBJ2-6,CASREGGSGANVLTF,TGTGCCAGCAGGGAGGGGGGGTCTGGGGCCAACGTCCTGACTTTC
-,-,TRBV5-6,17,TRBJ1-1,CASSFSRARVTNTEAFF,TGTGCCAGCAGCTTTTCCAGGGCAAGAGTTACGAACACTGAAGCTTTCTTT
-,-,TRBV11-2,12,TRBJ1-1,CASRPTGPGAFF,TGTGCCAGCAGACCAACAGGGCCGGGGGCTTTCTTT
TRBD2,-,TRBV19,15,TRBJ2-3,CASSLGAGDTDTQYF,TGTGCCAGTAGTTTAGGAGCGGGGGACACAGATACGCAGTATTTT
-,-,TRBV6-4,13,TRBJ2-1,CARGTRAPGEQFF,TGTGCCAGGGGTACTAGGGCCCCCGGGGAGCAGTTCTTC
TRBD2,-,TRBV6-1,14,TRBJ2-1,CASSIAGGLNEQFF,TGTGCCAGCAGTATAGCGGGGGGGCTCAATGAGCAGTTCTTC
TRBD1,few,TRBV15,14,TRBJ2-7,CATRPGQGAYEQYF,TGTGCCACCAGACCGGGACAGGGTGCCTACGAGCAGTACTTC
-,-,TRBV19,12,TRBJ2-2,CASGGRTGELFF,TGTGCCAGCGGGGGGCGGACCGGGGAGCTGTTTTTT
-,-,TRBV29-1,13,TRBJ1-4,CSVLGGLNEKLFF,TGCAGCGTCCTCGGGGGGCTTAATGAAAAACTGTTTTTT
-,-,TRBV4-3,14,TRBJ1-1,CASSQESRATEAFF,TGCGCCAGCAGCCAAGAATCGAGGGCCACTGAAGCTTTCTTT
-,-,TRBV5-1,15,TRBJ1-3,CASSSRGSSGNTIYF,TGCGCCAGCAGCTCTAGGGGTAGCTCTGGAAACACCATATATTTT
TRBD1,-,TRBV9,15,TRBJ2-2,CASSARDRAAGELFF,TGTGCCAGCAGCGCCCGGGACAGGGCTGCCGGGGAGCTGTTTTTT
TRBD2,-,TRBV10-3,15,TRBJ2-5,CAISGSGRLQETQYF,TGTGCCATCAGTGGCAGCGGGAGGCTACAAGAGACCCAGTACTTC
-,-,TRBV27,14,TRBJ1-5,CASSLGGENQPQHF,TGTGCCAGCAGTTTAGGGGGCGAAAATCAGCCCCAGCATTTT
-,-,TRBV2,12,TRBJ2-7,CASRAGTYEQYF,TGTGCCAGCAGGGCAGGGACCTACGAGCAGTACTTC
-,few,TRBV15,14,TRBJ1-3,CATSPDSVGNTIYF,TGTGCCACCAGCCCTGACAGTGTTGGAAACACCATATATTTT
TRBD2,-,TRBV7-9,14,TRBJ2-1,CASSPGTSIYEQFF,TGTGCCAGCAGCCCCGGGACTAGCATATATGAGCAGTTCTTC
TRBD1,few,TRBV5-1,14,TRBJ2-2,CASSSGTGTGELFF,TGCGCCAGCAGCTCCGGGACAGGGACCGGGGAGCTGTTTTTT
-,few,TRBV6-1,14,TRBJ1-1,CASSDPGSGTEAFF,TGTGCCAGCAGTGATCCAGGGTCGGGCACTGAAGCTTTCTTT
TRBD2,-,TRBV5-4,15,TRBJ2-3,CASSLIAGGTDTQYF,TGTGCCAGCAGCTTGATAGCGGGGGGCACAGATACGCAGTATTTT
TRBD2,-,TRBV19,18,TRBJ2-3,CASSIVGASGGRTDTQYF,TGTGCCAGTAGTATAGTCGGGGCTAGCGGGGGGCGCACAGATACGCAGTATTTT
-,once,TRBV27,14,TRBJ2-1,CASSLSGGSSEQFF,TGTGCCAGCAGTTTATCCGGAGGGTCTAGTGAGCAGTTCTTC
TRBD2,-,TRBV15,16,TRBJ2-3,CATSRELAGVTDTQYF,TGTGCCACCAGCAGAGAACTAGCGGGGGTTACAGATACGCAGTATTTT
-,-,TRBV20-1,11,TRBJ1-5,CSAWGDQPQHF,TGCAGTGCTTGGGGGGATCAGCCCCAGCATTTT
TRBD1,-,TRBV28,12,TRBJ1-1,CASRLRQGRAFF,TGTGCCAGCAGACTCCGACAGGGGCGGGCTTTCTTT
-,-,TRBV6-5,14,TRBJ1-2,CASSYAYRVGGYTF,TGTGCCAGCAGTTACGCCTACAGGGTCGGCGGCTACACCTTC
TRBD2,-,TRBV2,15,TRBJ2-2,CASKLRGDLTGELFF,TGTGCCAGCAAACTGCGGGGGGACCTCACCGGGGAGCTGTTTTTT
-,-,TRBV7-6,13,TRBJ1-2,CASSLRDNYGYPF,TGTGCCAGCAGCTTAAGGGACAACTATGGCTACCCCTTC
TRBD1,few,TRBV7-9,15,TRBJ1-1,CASSLANTGGAEAFF,TGTGCCAGCAGCTTAGCGAATACAGGGGGGGCTGAAGCTTTCTTT
-,-,TRBV14,12,TRBJ1-4,CASSHPTGKLFF,TGTGCCAGCAGCCACCCTACAGGGAAACTGTTTTTT
-,few,TRBV11-2,13,TRBJ2-7,CASSLGSRGEQYF,TGTGCCAGCAGCTTAGGTTCTAGAGGCGAGCAGTACTTC
TRBD1,once,TRBV18,16,TRBJ2-7,CASSPGTGTGNYEQYF,TGTGCCAGCTCGCCGGGGACCGGGACAGGGAACTACGAGCAGTACTTC
-,-,TRBV5-1,12,TRBJ1-2,CASSLDGVGYTF,TGCGCCAGCAGCTTGGACGGGGTTGGCTACACCTTC
TRBD1,-,TRBV7-9,15,TRBJ2-1,CASSSLRDRNNEQFF,TGTGCCAGCAGCTCACTCCGGGACAGAAACAATGAGCAGTTCTTC
-,-,TRBV5-6,15,TRBJ1-3,CASSLGRNSGNTIYF,TGTGCCAGCAGCTTGGGCAGAAACTCTGGAAACACCATATATTTT
-,-,TRBV5-1,18,TRBJ1-1,CASSLARLADGRGSEAFF,TGCGCCAGCAGCTTGGCCCGTTTGGCTGACGGCCGAGGGAGTGAAGCTTTCTTT
-,once,TRBV6-5,14,TRBJ1-2,CASSTRTDSTGYTF,TGTGCCAGCAGTACCCGGACAGATTCAACTGGCTACACCTTC